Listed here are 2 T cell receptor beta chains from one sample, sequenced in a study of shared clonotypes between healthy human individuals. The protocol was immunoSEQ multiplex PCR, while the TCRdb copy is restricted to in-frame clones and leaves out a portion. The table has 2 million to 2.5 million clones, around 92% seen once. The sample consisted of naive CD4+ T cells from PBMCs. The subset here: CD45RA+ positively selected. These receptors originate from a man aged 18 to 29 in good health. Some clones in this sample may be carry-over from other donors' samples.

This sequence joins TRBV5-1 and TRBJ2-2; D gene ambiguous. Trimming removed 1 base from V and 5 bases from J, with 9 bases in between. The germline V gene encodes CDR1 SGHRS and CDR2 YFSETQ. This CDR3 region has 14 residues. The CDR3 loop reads CASSLLMVTGELFF. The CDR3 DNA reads TGCGCCAGCAGCTTGCTTATGGTAACCGGGGAGCTGTTTTTT.

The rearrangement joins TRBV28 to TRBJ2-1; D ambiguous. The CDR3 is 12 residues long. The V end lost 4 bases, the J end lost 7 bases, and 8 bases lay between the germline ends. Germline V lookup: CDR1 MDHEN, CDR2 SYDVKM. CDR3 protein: CASSSFPNEQFF. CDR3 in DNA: TGTGCCAGCAGTTCCTTTCCTAATGAGCAGTTCTTC.